This is a list of T cell receptor delta chains from one sample in a study of human gamma delta and Vdelta1 T cells. TCRdb fed the PCR reads into CATT to redo clone calling. The repertoire holds 6,500 or so delta-chain clones, with roughly 10% as singletons. The specimen sequenced was naive CD27+ Vdelta1 gamma-delta T cells from blood. These TCRs come from a human donor in good health. Each CDR3 is given with its conserved first and last residue. The D gene is left open where the match is weak. Clone size appears in some rows only: once, few, many, or a class for an expanded clone.

j_gene | abundance | v_gene | d_gene | CDR3nt | CDR3aa
TRDJ1 | few | TRDV1 | TRDD3 | TGTGCTCTTGGGGACGCGACGATCCCTTACCGGGGACTGGGGGCCTATAGGTACACCGATAAACTCATCTTT | CALGDATIPYRGLGAYRYTDKLIF
TRDJ1 | few | TRDV1 | - | TGTGCTCTTGGGGAACTCCATGGAGGGCCGATATGGAGGGGGGGCTACACCGATAAACTCATCTTT | CALGELHGGPIWRGGYTDKLIF
TRDJ1 | - | TRDV1 | TRDD3 | TGTGCTCTTGGGAAGGCCTTCCTACGACCCTACTGGGGGATACGCGGGGTAGATTCCGATAAACTCATCTTT | CALGKAFLRPYWGIRGVDSDKLIF
TRDJ1 | - | TRDV1 | TRDD3 | TGTGCTCTTGGGGAAGAGACTGTGAATTCCTCGCCCTGGATACGCTCTACCGATAAACTCATCTTT | CALGEETVNSSPWIRSTDKLIF
TRDJ1 | - | TRDV1 | - | TGTGCTCTTGGGGAACAGGCCTGCCTTCGGACTAGCGATAAACTCATCTTT | CALGEQACLRTSDKLIF
TRDJ1 | many | TRDV1 | TRDD3 | TGTGCTCTCAATGTGAGGGGGATACGCAAGGCGGATAAACTCATCTTT | CALNVRGIRKADKLIF
TRDJ1 | few | TRDV1 | - | TGTGCTCTTGGGGAACTCAGAGTGGGGATTTCGTACACCGATAAACTCATCTTT | CALGELRVGISYTDKLIF
TRDJ1 | large | TRDV1 | - | TGTGCTCTTGGGGCCCTTCCTCGAACGGCGGGGGATAGGAAACTCATCTTT | CALGALPRTAGDRKLIF
TRDJ1 | few | TRDV1 | TRDD3 | TGTGCTCTTGGGGAAGGTCGTCTCTGGGGGAGACGGAAACTCATCTTT | CALGEGRLWGRRKLIF
TRDJ1 | - | TRDV1 | TRDD3 | TGTGCTCTTGGGGAACCAAAGGCTTCCACCCGATGGTCTTGGGGGGGATATGAGGCCGATAAACTCATCTTT | CALGEPKASTRWSWGGYEADKLIF
TRDJ1 | few | TRDV1 | TRDD3 | TGTGCTCTTGGGGACCCGAGTACTGGGGGATACCGTAGGACCGATAAACTCATCTTT | CALGDPSTGGYRRTDKLIF
TRDJ1 | medium-sized | TRDV1 | - | TGTGCTCTTGGGGGGAAGGATCCTAGGCCCGGGGCTTCGTACACCGATAAACTCATCTTT | CALGGKDPRPGASYTDKLIF
TRDJ1 | medium-sized | TRDV1 | - | TGTGCTCTTGGGAATGCTCGTACTGGGTACACCGATAAACTCATCTTT | CALGNARTGYTDKLIF
TRDJ1 | few | TRDV1 | TRDD2 | TGTGCTCTTGGGGAACGGGGACACCTTCCTACGTCGGTGGGGTCCCTCGATAAACTCATCTTT | CALGERGHLPTSVGSLDKLIF
TRDJ1 | medium-sized | TRDV1 | TRDD3 | TGTGCTCTTGGGGAAAGGCCTAGGCCTTCCTTTCGTACTGGGGGATCCGGGGTAGATAAACTCATCTTT | CALGERPRPSFRTGGSGVDKLIF
TRDJ1 | - | TRDV1 | TRDD3 | TGTGCTCTTGGGATATTACGGGGGATCGGGTACACCGATAAACTCATCTTT | CALGILRGIGYTDKLIF
TRDJ1 | medium-sized | TRDV1 | TRDD3 | TGTGCTCTTGGGGAAGGTGTGCGGGGGATACGAGTAACCGATAAACTCATCTTT | CALGEGVRGIRVTDKLIF
TRDJ1 | - | TRDV1 | TRDD3 | TGTGCTCTTGGGGAACTAGGCCTTCCAGCGAGTCCTGGGGGATACGTGGGTAAACTCATCTTT | CALGELGLPASPGGYVGKLIF
TRDJ1 | medium-sized | TRDV1 | TRDD3 | TGTGCTCTTGGGGAACTAAATAAAGCCTCCCCAAGGTACTGGGGGACCTACACCGATAAACTCATCTTT | CALGELNKASPRYWGTYTDKLIF
TRDJ1 | - | TRDV1 | TRDD3 | TGTGCTCTTGGCCCCTTCCTCCCTGGGGGATACCGGGGGTACACCGATAAACTCATCTTT | CALGPFLPGGYRGYTDKLIF
TRDJ1 | large | TRDV1 | - | TGTGCTCTTGGGGAGCCTCCCCGAGGGGGGGGACGGCGTAATAAACTCATCTTT | CALGEPPRGGGRRNKLIF
TRDJ1 | medium-sized | TRDV1 | - | TGTGCTCTTGGGGAACAACCGATTACAGTAATGAGGATTCGAGCGTACACCGATAAACTCATCTTT | CALGEQPITVMRIRAYTDKLIF
TRDJ1 | few | TRDV1 | TRDD3 | TGTGCTCTTGGGGTTCCCTCTACGATTACTGGGGGAACTTACACCGATAAACTCATCTTT | CALGVPSTITGGTYTDKLIF
TRDJ1 | few | TRDV1 | TRDD3 | TGTGCTCTTGGGGAACCGGCCTTCCCGCGTACTGGGGGTTATAAACTCATCTTT | CALGEPAFPRTGGYKLIF
TRDJ1 | - | TRDV1 | - | TGTGCTCTTGGGGACAAAAGAACTTCCCAGGGGAAACTCATCTTT | CALGDKRTSQGKLIF
TRDJ1 | few | TRDV1 | - | TGTGCTCTTGGGGATCCTCTTCGCTCACTCCGTTGGAGGGCCGATAAACTCATCTTT | CALGDPLRSLRWRADKLIF
TRDJ1 | few | TRDV1 | TRDD3 | TGTGCTCTTGGGGCCCCGATACTTCAAAGTCCCACCTGGGGGATACCAGCCACCGATAAACTCATCTTT | CALGAPILQSPTWGIPATDKLIF
TRDJ1 | medium-sized | TRDV1 | TRDD3 | TGTGCTCTTGGGGAACGAGGGAGGGCTGGGGGATATCGCACCGATAAACTCATCTTT | CALGERGRAGGYRTDKLIF
TRDJ1 | few | TRDV2 | - | TGTGCCTGTGACACCGTCCTTCCCCACGGGGGGACCCTCACCGATAAACTCATCTTT | CACDTVLPHGGTLTDKLIF
TRDJ1 | - | TRDV1 | TRDD3 | TGTGCTCTTGGGGAAGCGCTTCCCTCCTGCGTGCGACTGGGGGATAAAACCGGTAAACTCATCTTT | CALGEALPSCVRLGDKTGKLIF
TRDJ1 | few | TRDV1 | TRDD3 | TGTGCTCTTGGGGCCTATCCCCACTGGGGGCTACGGGCTGGGCGGACCGATAAACTCATCTTT | CALGAYPHWGLRAGRTDKLIF
TRDJ1 | - | TRDV1 | TRDD3 | TGTGCTCTTGGGGTTTTTCCCGGCCGCACTGGGGGATACATGACCGATAAACTCATCTTT | CALGVFPGRTGGYMTDKLIF
TRDJ1 | medium-sized | TRDV1 | - | TGTGCTCTTGGGGAACGGAGGTCTAGATCCGTATTAACCGATAAACTCATCTTT | CALGERRSRSVLTDKLIF
TRDJ1 | - | TRDV1 | - | TGTGCTCTTGGGGAACTAATCCTAAGAGTCAAGTACACCGATAAACTCATCTTT | CALGELILRVKYTDKLIF
TRDJ1 | - | TRDV1 | - | TGTGCTCTTGGGGATAAACGATTCGATAAACTCATCTTT | CALGDKRFDKLIF
TRDJ1 | many | TRDV1 | TRDD3 | TGTGCTCTTGGGGTGGGAACTAGGTGGGGGATACGCTCCGATAAACTCATCTTT | CALGVGTRWGIRSDKLIF
TRDJ1 | many | TRDV2 | - | TGTGCCACCACCTATTCTAAACTCATCTTT | CATTYSKLIF
TRDJ1 | many | TRDV1 | TRDD3 | TGTGCTCTTGGGGAACGGCCTTCCCGAGCGAGGATTGCAACTGGGGGACTGTACACCGATAAACTCATCTTT | CALGERPSRARIATGGLYTDKLIF
TRDJ1 | medium-sized | TRDV1 | TRDD3 | TGTGCTCTTGGGGAACCCCCGAAGGGTCCGTACTGGGGGGATACCGGGTACACCGATAAACTCATCTTT | CALGEPPKGPYWGDTGYTDKLIF
TRDJ1 | medium-sized | TRDV1 | TRDD3 | TGTGCTCTTGGGGAACGGGCCTTCCATCGCCGATCAACTGGGGGATACGCGGGTAAAACCGATAAACTCATCTTT | CALGERAFHRRSTGGYAGKTDKLIF